Presented here are 5 T cell receptor beta chains from one specimen sequenced in a study of shared clonotypes between healthy human individuals. Data came from immunoSEQ multiplex PCR; TCRdb stores just in-frame clones and leaves some out. The sample lists a few hundred thousand clones; less than 75% were seen once. What was sequenced was memory CD4+ T cells sorted from blood. As for subset: CD45RA-negative fraction. These receptors were obtained from a man under 40 in good health.

This clone showed up just once. CDR3 DNA sequence: TGTGCCAGCTCACCGGCAGTTAGGGATGAGCAGTTCTTC. It translates to CASSPAVRDEQFF. The genes are TRBV18 and TRBJ2-1; unclear D gene. Germline V lookup: CDR1 KGHSH, CDR2 LQKENI. V dropped 3 bases and J dropped 8 bases, with 11 bases sitting between them. The CDR3 has 13 residues.

CDR3: CASTPWDRAGGYTF. DNA for the CDR3: TGTGCCAGCACCCCCTGGGACAGGGCTGGCGGCTACACCTTC. V and J are TRBV5-3 and TRBJ1-2; 9 positions match TRBD1. TRBV5-3 is assigned to the ORF class and has an uncertain function. The V segment lost 8 bases and the J segment 8 bases; nucleotides outside the gene matches: 13. The CDR3 extends over 14 amino acids.

This sequence joins TRBV10-3 and TRBJ2-7, with D possibly matching TRBD2 (6 bases). The CDR3 sequence is 17 residues long. Germline lookup yields CDR1 ENHRY and CDR2 SYGVKD. Trimming took off 2 bases at V and 0 bases at J, with 17 bases between the two ends. The CDR3 here is CAISEPLRDSISYEQYF. CDR3 nucleotide sequence: TGTGCCATCAGTGAGCCACTCCGGGACTCCATCTCCTACGAGCAGTACTTC.

The CDR3 DNA reads TGTGCCAGCAGCCCCCCCGGCCCGAAAACAGCTTACGAGCAGTACTTC. It specifies CASSPPGPKTAYEQYF. The chain joins TRBV7-6 to TRBJ2-7, with D unresolved. V was cut by 5 bases and J by 4 bases, with 21 bases left in between. CDR3 length: 16 residues. CDR1 is SGHVS and CDR2 is FNYEAQ in the germline V gene.

In regard to this clone: The junction departs from the called germline gene at one end, perhaps through a read error. The V gene is TRBV19, the J gene TRBJ2-3; D is tentatively TRBD1 or TRBD2 (5 bases each). The CDR3 totals 15 residues. CDR1 LNHDA and CDR2 SQIVND come from the germline V gene (reference sequence). CDR3 DNA: TGTGCCAGTAGTACCCTTGGGGGAAGCAGAGATACGCAGTATTTT. Translated, it gives CASSTLGGSRDTQYF.